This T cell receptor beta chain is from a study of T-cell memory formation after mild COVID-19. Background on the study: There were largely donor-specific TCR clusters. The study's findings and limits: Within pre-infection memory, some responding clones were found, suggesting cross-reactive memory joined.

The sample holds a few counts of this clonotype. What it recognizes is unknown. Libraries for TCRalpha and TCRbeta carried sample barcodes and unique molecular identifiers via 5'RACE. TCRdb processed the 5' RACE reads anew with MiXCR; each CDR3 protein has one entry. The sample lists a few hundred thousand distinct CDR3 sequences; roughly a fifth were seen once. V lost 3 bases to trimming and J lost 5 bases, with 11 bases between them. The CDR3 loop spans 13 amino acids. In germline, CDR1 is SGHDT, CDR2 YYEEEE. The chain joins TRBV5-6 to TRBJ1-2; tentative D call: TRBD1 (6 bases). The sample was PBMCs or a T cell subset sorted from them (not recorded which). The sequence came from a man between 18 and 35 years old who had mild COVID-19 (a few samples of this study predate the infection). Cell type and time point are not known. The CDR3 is CASSSAGVYGYTF. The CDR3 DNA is TGTGCCAGCAGCTCGGCAGGGGTTTATGGCTACACCTTC.